These 10 T cell receptor beta chains share one sample of origin, sequenced in a study of T-cell reconstitution after alpha-beta-depleted transplantation in children (dated by TCRdb to the mid-2010s). Library preparation employed PCR. Sequencer: Illumina HiSeq 2500. To normalize quantification of the TCRbeta repertoire, the TCR libraries were built with molecular barcoding that relied on unique molecular identifiers. TCRdb reworked the public reads: Q25 trimming with fastp, MiXCR clone assembly, productive beta chains retained. Rows with one shared CDR3 protein collapse into an entry with the most common genes and DNA. In this sample the table shows 550,000 to 800,000 distinct CDR3 sequences, 10% to 15% of which occur a single time. In total, the top ten clones hold about 0.77% of the sample. In the paper's terms, the treatment or condition label means: allogeneic hematopoietic cell transplantation with graft depleted of TCRalphabeta T cells and CD19 B cells.

This specimen consisted of PBMCs, obtained before TCRalphabeta/CD19-depleted stem cell transplant. These receptors were obtained from a girl aged 2-10 years with congenital amegakaryocytic thrombocytopenia, due to receive a stem cell transplant.

A few counts support this clonotype. Here the CDR3 DNA reads TGTGCCATCAGTGATATCGGGGTAGCTTTCTTT. This gives the protein CAISDIGVAFF. The V gene is TRBV10-3, the J gene TRBJ1-1, with D unresolved. The V end lost 3 bases, the J end lost 10 bases, and 9 bases lay between the germline ends. Germline V gives CDR1 ENHRY, CDR2 SYGVKD. There are 11 residues in the CDR3.

The CDR3 nucleotides are TGCAGTGCTAGGAAGGGGGAAAGCACAGATACGCAGTATTTT. Protein: CSARKGESTDTQYF. The rearrangement uses TRBV20-1 and TRBJ2-3; D is possibly TRBD1 (6 bases). The CDR3 has 14 amino acids. In germline, CDR1 is DFQATT, CDR2 SNEGSKA (reference sequence). The germline V and J ends were trimmed by 3 bases and 0 bases, with 10 bases remaining between them.

The chain employs TRBV28 and TRBJ2-7; D might be TRBD1 or TRBD2, each matching 5 bases. The germline V gene has CDR1 MDHEN and CDR2 SYDVKM. The CDR3 runs to 14 residues. The V gene lost 7 bases and the J gene lost 2 bases, with 15 bases spanning the gap. CDR3: CASILHRRPYEQYF. The CDR3 nucleotides read TGTGCCAGCATCCTACACAGGAGGCCCTACGAGCAGTACTTC.

The chain has TRBV30 and TRBJ1-1; no clear D. The CDR3 totals 13 residues. Trimming shortened V by 0 bases and J by 5 bases, and 10 bases separated the two germline ends. The germline CDR1 and CDR2 sequences are GTSNPN and SVGIG (reference sequence). The CDR3 here is CAWSVQRVTEAFF. The CDR3 DNA is TGTGCCTGGAGTGTACAGAGGGTAACTGAAGCTTTCTTT. Looking up the rest from reference TRBV30 and TRBJ1-1 gives the full variable domain: SQTIHQWPATLVQPVGSPLSLECTVEGTSNPNLYWYRQAAGRGLQLLFYSVGIGQISSEVPQNLSASRPQDRQFILSSKKLLLSDSGFYLCAWSVQRVTEAFFGQGTRLTVV.

The chain recombines TRBV20-1 with TRBJ2-3, with 11 positions matching TRBD2. The CDR3 is made up of 15 amino acids. Germline values: CDR1 DFQATT, CDR2 SNEGSKA (reference sequence). Losses at the gene ends were 5 bases for V and 3 bases for J; bases not matched to a gene: 7. The CDR3 sequence: CSAPTGTSGTDTQYF. The CDR3 bases are TGCAGTGCTCCGACCGGGACTAGCGGTACAGATACGCAGTATTTT.

This clonotype has a count of ten or more. The J gene is TRBJ2-3, the V gene TRBV11-2; a weak D match, TRBD2 (6 bases). There are 16 residues in the CDR3. Germline V gene lookup returns CDR1 SGHAT and CDR2 FQNNGV. V lost 1 base to trimming and J lost 1 base, with 12 bases between them. CDR3 residues: CASSLVGGTGTDTQYF. CDR3 DNA sequence: TGTGCCAGCAGCTTAGTTGGCGGGACCGGCACAGATACGCAGTATTTT.

This clonotype came up a few times. This rearrangement joins TRBV5-1 to TRBJ2-2; TRBD2 matches at 9 bases. The CDR3 covers 17 residues. J gave up 6 bases and V 4 bases, and 13 bases lay outside the gene matches. Germline CDR1 reads SGHRS; CDR2 reads YFSETQ. The CDR3 is CASSPVVPGLAAGELFF. DNA for the CDR3: TGCGCCAGCAGCCCGGTGGTACCGGGACTAGCAGCCGGGGAGCTGTTTTTT.

This clonotype was seen repeatedly, ten times or more. V is TRBV7-3 and J is TRBJ1-6; no reliable D call. Germline V gene lookup returns CDR1 SGHTA and CDR2 FQGTGA. This CDR3 is 15 amino acids long. Trimming removed 1 base from V and 6 bases from J, with 10 bases in between. The CDR3 DNA follows: TGTGCCAGCAGCTTAAGAAGTGATGGTAATTCACCCCTCCACTTT. The encoded protein is CASSLRSDGNSPLHF.

In its sample, this clonotype was seen many times. V gene TRBV5-1 combines with J gene TRBJ2-7, with 7 bases that match TRBD1. Germline assignment: CDR1 SGHRS and CDR2 YFSETQ. V lost 4 bases, J lost 3 bases, and 4 bases stayed unmatched. The CDR3 extends over 13 amino acids. The CDR3 spells CASSISGGYEQYF. The CDR3 region has the DNA TGCGCCAGCAGCATCTCAGGGGGCTACGAGCAGTACTTC.

This clonotype came up a few times. CDR3 in DNA: TGCAGCGTTGAATTTTGGGACGAGAAGGGGAAGACCCAGTACTTC. Its protein product is CSVEFWDEKGKTQYF. The J gene is TRBJ2-5, the V gene TRBV29-1, with D tentatively TRBD1 or TRBD2 (5 bases each). Germline CDR1 reads SQVTM; CDR2 reads ANQGSEA. The CDR3 is 15 residues long. The V gene lost 2 bases and the J gene lost 6 bases, with 19 bases spanning the gap.